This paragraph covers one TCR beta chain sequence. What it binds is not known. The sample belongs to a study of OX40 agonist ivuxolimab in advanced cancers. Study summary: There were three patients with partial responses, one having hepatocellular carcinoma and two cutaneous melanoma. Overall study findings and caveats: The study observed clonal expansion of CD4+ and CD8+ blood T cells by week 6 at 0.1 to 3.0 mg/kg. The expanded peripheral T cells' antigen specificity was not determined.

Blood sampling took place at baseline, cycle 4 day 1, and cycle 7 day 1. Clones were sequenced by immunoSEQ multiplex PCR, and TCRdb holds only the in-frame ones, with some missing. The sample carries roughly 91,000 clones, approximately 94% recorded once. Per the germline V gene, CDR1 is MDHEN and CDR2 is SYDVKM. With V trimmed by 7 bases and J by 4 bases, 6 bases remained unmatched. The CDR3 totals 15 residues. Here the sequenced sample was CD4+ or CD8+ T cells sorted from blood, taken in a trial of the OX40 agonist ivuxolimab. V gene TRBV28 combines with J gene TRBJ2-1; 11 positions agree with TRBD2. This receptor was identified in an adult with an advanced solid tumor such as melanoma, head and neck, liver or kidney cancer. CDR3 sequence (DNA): TGTGCCAGCACCATCGGGACTAGCGGATACAATGAGCAGTTCTTC. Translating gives CASTIGTSGYNEQFF.